The 7 T cell receptor beta chains in this list originate from one sample, sequenced in a study of Ad26.COV2.S vaccination and SARS-CoV-2 variants. Produced via immunoSEQ multiplex PCR; TCRdb's table is partial and in-frame only. The sample shows 440,000 or so clones, less than 95% of them seen only once. This sample's treatment: over 15 received Ad26.COV2.S at low or high dose, single or two shots; 5 received placebo; per-sample allocation not given. Samples were taken on day 63 after the first vaccine or placebo injection. Sequencing was performed on peripheral blood, taken in a trial of Ad26.COV2.S vaccine versus placebo. These receptors were taken from a person aged 18-65 years who received the Ad26.COV2.S COVID-19 vaccine or a placebo.

The chain uses TRBV7-2 and TRBJ1-4, with 7 nucleotides matching TRBD1. This CDR3 is built from 16 residues. V lost 4 bases and J lost 4; bases outside the gene matches: 9. CDR1 is SGHTA, CDR2 FQGNSA, per germline. The CDR3 DNA sequence: TGTGCCAGCAGCTCAGGGGGGACACCCCTTAATGAAAAACTGTTTTTT. Amino acid sequence: CASSSGGTPLNEKLFF.

This rearrangement joins TRBV13 to TRBJ2-1; 7 nucleotides align to TRBD2. V shed 5 bases and J 0 bases; nucleotides not matched to a gene: 13. CDR1 is PRHDT and CDR2 is FYEKMQ in the germline V gene (reference sequence). This CDR3 comprises 18 residues. The CDR3 nucleotides are TGTGCCAGCAGCACTAGTCCTTTAGCGGGTAGCTCCTACAATGAGCAGTTCTTC. It encodes CASSTSPLAGSSYNEQFF.

The CDR3 DNA reads as TGTGCCAGCAGTTGCGAGCAGTACTTC. It codes for CASSCEQYF. The chain has TRBV27 and TRBJ2-7; D unresolved. Germline V gene sequence: CDR1 MNHEY, CDR2 SMNVEV (reference sequence). Trimming pared 4 bases from V and 6 bases from J, leaving 1 base between. CDR3 length: 9 residues.

The rearrangement links TRBV6-1 to TRBJ2-1; unclear D gene. V lost 2 bases, J lost 0 bases, and 8 bases lay in between. The CDR3 is 15 amino acids. Germline lookup yields CDR1 MNHNS and CDR2 SASEGT. CDR3 residues: CASSEKPGSYNEQFF. CDR3 coding DNA: TGTGCCAGCAGTGAAAAGCCGGGCTCCTACAATGAGCAGTTCTTC.

This chain joins TRBV21-1 and TRBJ2-2; the tabulated D call, TRBD2, remains unverified against the DNA. TRBV21-1 is shown as a pseudogene. The CDR3 length is 20 residues. The CDR3 loop reads CASNFFGMRYAGVLTGELFF. CDR3 DNA: TGTGCCAGCAACTTCTTTGGGATGAGGTATGCGGGAGTACTCACCGGGGAGCTGTTTTTT.

The chain carries TRBV4-1 and TRBJ1-1; no firm D call. Trimming left V 2 bases short and J 4 bases short, with 17 bases between. The CDR3 spans 16 residues. Germline loops: CDR1 MGHRA, CDR2 YSYEKL. The CDR3 loop reads CASSQLNMGWSTEAFF. CDR3 nucleotide sequence: TGCGCCAGCAGCCAACTTAACATGGGCTGGAGCACTGAAGCTTTCTTT.

The CDR3 here is CASSLVARGNTEAFF. The DNA for the CDR3 is TGTGCCAGCAGCTTAGTGGCCAGGGGGAACACTGAAGCTTTCTTT. This rearrangement joins TRBV7-9 to TRBJ1-1, with D possibly being TRBD1 (6 bases). Germline V lookup: CDR1 SEHNR, CDR2 FQNEAQ (reference sequence). The V and J ends lost 1 base and 1 base respectively, with 10 bases between them. The CDR3 loop spans 15 amino acids.